This TCR beta chain is drawn from a study of shared clonotypes between healthy human individuals. Study-level background: Researchers drew samples from a couple of women and a few men aged 18 to 49. The plates for each donor numbered three CD4 naive, three CD4 memory, two CD8 naive and one CD8 memory. Findings of the study overall: The study drew on few donors, limiting represented genetic and exposure-history diversity. Generally, estimated richness proved larger in naive subsets than it did in memory subsets.

Trimming removed 7 bases at V and 4 bases at J, with 31 bases between. The CDR3 loop spans 19 amino acids. CDR1 and CDR2 (germline): MNHEY, SMNVEV (reference sequence). Details on this clone: Its antigen is not identified.

CD8 cells regarded as naive lacked CD45RO, were positively chosen for CCR7, and omitted terminally differentiated effector memory CD45RA+ cells. Using immunoSEQ multiplex PCR, the repertoire was profiled, and TCRdb retains in-frame clones only, with some absent. The sample contains millions of clones, 85% to 95% of which appear only once. The rearrangement links TRBV27 to TRBJ1-2, with D unresolved. The sequencing sample was made of naive CD8+ T cells from PBMCs. This receptor was identified in a man aged 18 to 35 in good health. Some clones in this sample may be carry-over from other donors' samples. Here the CDR3 reads CASNPPTGKYSPPVYGYTF. The CDR3 coding sequence is TGTGCCAGCAACCCCCCGACCGGGAAATATTCCCCTCCCGTCTATGGCTACACCTTC.